The 15 T cell receptor beta chains in this list originate from one sample, sequenced in a study of blood T cell repertoires in COVID-19. Some clones are missing from TCRdb's copy, which holds only in-frame ones; the method was immunoSEQ multiplex PCR. Altogether around 23,000 clones are present, approximately 83% being singletons, with the ten largest covering 5.5% to 8%. What was sequenced was peripheral blood. The receptors stem from a human donor in a cohort sampled during active COVID-19.

This clone was recorded a few times. This chain uses TRBV19 with TRBJ2-6; D remains ambiguous. V was trimmed by 5 bases and J by 4 bases, leaving 6 bases between them. The CDR3 has 13 amino acids. Germline V gene lookup returns CDR1 LNHDA and CDR2 SQIVND (reference sequence). CDR3 amino acids: CASSQSGANVLTF. DNA of the CDR3: TGTGCCAGTAGTCAATCCGGGGCCAACGTCCTGACTTTC.

This chain joins TRBV5-5 and TRBJ2-5, with D possibly TRBD1 on 6 matching bases. CDR3 length: 15 amino acids. The V gene's germline CDR1 is SGHKS and CDR2 YYEKEE (reference sequence). V was trimmed by 5 bases and J by 5 bases, leaving 19 bases between them. Here the CDR3 reads CASSIPGAVSETQYF. The CDR3, as DNA: TGTGCCAGCAGTATACCAGGGGCAGTAAGCGAGACCCAGTACTTC.

This rearrangement joins TRBV5-4 to TRBJ2-1, with TRBD2 as a possible D gene (6 bases). Trimming took 6 bases from V and 4 from J, leaving 20 bases between them. CDR1 SGHNT and CDR2 YYREEE come from the germline V gene (reference sequence). The CDR3 sequence is 16 residues long. The CDR3 spells CASNSGGLAKYNEQFF. The CDR3 DNA reads as TGTGCCAGCAACTCTGGGGGTCTAGCGAAGTACAATGAGCAGTTCTTC.

This rearrangement joins TRBV7-2 to TRBJ2-7, with 8 positions matching TRBD1. From germline, CDR1 is SGHTA and CDR2 FQGNSA. Trimming cost V 5 bases and J 6 bases; bases outside gene matches: 9. This CDR3 is built from 14 residues. DNA for the CDR3: TGTGCCAGCAGCCCTCGGACAGGGCTCCCCGAGCAGTACTTC. It translates to CASSPRTGLPEQYF.

The chain recombines TRBV6-6 with TRBJ2-7; 10 nucleotides agree with TRBD2. CDR1 and CDR2 (germline): MNHNY, SVGAGI (reference sequence). The CDR3 loop spans 17 amino acids. V was pared by 5 bases and J by 2 bases, with 12 bases of the junction left unmatched. This chain's CDR3 is CASSPPIGLAGAYEQYF. The CDR3 nucleotides are TGTGCCAGCAGTCCCCCCATCGGGCTAGCGGGGGCCTACGAGCAGTACTTC.

V and J are TRBV29-1 and TRBJ1-1, with a weak D call TRBD1 (5 bases). The CDR3 is 13 residues long. Trimming stripped 7 bases from V and 2 bases from J, with 14 bases between. Germline V gives CDR1 SQVTM, CDR2 ANQGSEA. CDR3 DNA: TGCAGCGGGCAGGGACTTCCTAACACTGAAGCTTTCTTT. Protein sequence: CSGQGLPNTEAFF.

The chain carries TRBV7-2 and TRBJ2-5, with D possibly being TRBD1 (6 bases). Trimming cost V 0 bases and J 4 bases, with 18 bases left between them. This CDR3 contains 17 residues. Germline V CDR1 and CDR2: SGHTA, FQGNSA. Here the CDR3 DNA reads TGTGCCAGCAGCTTAGCGGGTGGAGGCAGGGGATCAGAGACCCAGTACTTC. Amino acids: CASSLAGGGRGSETQYF.

The rearrangement links TRBV6-5 to TRBJ2-7, with TRBD1 identical over 10 bases. This CDR3 is built from 15 residues. V lost 8 bases and J lost 3; bases outside the gene matches: 10. From germline, CDR1 is MNHEY and CDR2 SVGAGI. CDR3 sequence reads: CASPTGGGWSYEQYF. The CDR3 DNA reads as TGTGCCAGCCCGACAGGGGGCGGGTGGAGCTACGAGCAGTACTTC.

This chain links TRBV27 with TRBJ1-3, with TRBD1 matching 10 bases. This CDR3 region has 16 residues. Trimming cost V 4 bases and J 1 base; bases outside gene matches: 4. Germline V gives CDR1 MNHEY, CDR2 SMNVEV (reference sequence). The CDR3 loop is CASSSDRGASGNTIYF. CDR3 DNA: TGTGCCAGCAGTTCGGACAGGGGGGCGTCTGGAAACACCATATATTTT.

The gene calls are TRBV5-4 and TRBJ2-7; 9 bases line up with TRBD2. The CDR3 sequence is 15 residues long. CDR1 is SGHNT, CDR2 YYREEE, per germline (reference sequence). J lost 3 bases, V lost 0 bases, and 4 bases had no gene match. CDR3 coding DNA: TGTGCCAGCAGCTTGGGCCTAGCGGGGTTCTACGAGCAGTACTTC. Translated, it gives CASSLGLAGFYEQYF.

The chain combines TRBV10-3 with TRBJ1-2, with 7 positions matching TRBD1. Germline V gene data show CDR1 as ENHRY and CDR2 as SYGVKD. V was clipped by 4 bases and J by 6 bases; unmatched bases: 8. CDR3 length: 14 amino acids. The CDR3: CAISAPGTVDGYTF. The CDR3 region has the DNA TGTGCCATCAGTGCACCGGGGACAGTCGATGGCTACACCTTC.

V gene TRBV3-1 (or the pseudogene TRBV3-2) combines with J gene TRBJ1-4; D unresolved. V was trimmed by 1 base and J by 8 bases, leaving 20 bases between them. CDR3 length: 17 amino acids. In germline, CDR1 is LGHDT, CDR2 YNNKEL (reference sequence). This CDR3 reads CASSQGGGGPAREKLFF. The CDR3, as DNA: TGTGCCAGCAGCCAAGGGGGTGGAGGGCCCGCCCGGGAAAAACTGTTTTTT.

This chain uses TRBV6-5 with TRBJ1-1; 9 positions agree with TRBD1. CDR3 length: 14 residues. V gave up 6 bases and J gave up 11 bases; unmatched junction bases: 13. CDR1 and CDR2 (germline): MNHEY, SVGAGI. The DNA for the CDR3 is TGTGCCAGCAGCCTAACACAGGGGGCGCTTGGGGCTTTCTTT. Translating it yields CASSLTQGALGAFF.

CDR3 DNA sequence: TGTGCCAGCTCACCACCGTCCAGGGGTCACATTCAGTACTTC. This encodes CASSPPSRGHIQYF. The V call is TRBV18, the J call TRBJ2-4; maybe TRBD1 (6 bases). The V and J ends lost 0 bases and 8 bases respectively, with 11 bases between them. Looked up from germline, CDR1 is KGHSH and CDR2 is LQKENI. This CDR3 has 14 amino acids.

The chain uses TRBV29-1 and TRBJ2-6, with TRBD1 as a possible D gene (5 bases). The CDR3 totals 16 residues. V lost 5 bases to trimming and J lost 2 bases, with 16 bases between them. Germline CDR1 is SQVTM and CDR2 is ANQGSEA. The CDR3 sequence is CSVQGAGIAGANVLTF. CDR3 coding DNA: TGCAGCGTTCAAGGGGCAGGGATCGCTGGGGCCAACGTCCTGACTTTC.